This T cell receptor (beta chain) was retrieved from a study of blood T cell repertoires in COVID-19. The overall study: Acute-phase and convalescent COVID-19 samples originated in the United States, Italy and Spain. PBMCs, B-cell-depleted T cells, or T cells provided the cDNA or gDNA that made up the material.

This clone came up a few times. Authors' methods: Estimation of nucleated cell counts was performed using reference gene primer amplification. Sequencing was performed with immunoSEQ multiplex PCR; in TCRdb, only in-frame clones are kept and a portion is missing. That table is the source of V, J and clone size, and D and trimming were worked out from the DNA. The sample includes 40,000 to 60,000 clones, 79% of them seen just once. This CDR3 has 11 residues. In germline, CDR1 is SGHDT, CDR2 YYEEEE. V was trimmed by 3 bases and J by 8 bases, leaving 8 bases between them. The rearrangement joins TRBV5-6 to TRBJ1-2; maybe TRBD1 (6 bases). The source is a man between 70 and 80 years old with acute or convalescent COVID-19. The source material was peripheral blood. This CDR3 is CASSYRDGYTF. The CDR3 DNA is TGTGCCAGCAGCTACAGGGACGGCTACACCTTC.